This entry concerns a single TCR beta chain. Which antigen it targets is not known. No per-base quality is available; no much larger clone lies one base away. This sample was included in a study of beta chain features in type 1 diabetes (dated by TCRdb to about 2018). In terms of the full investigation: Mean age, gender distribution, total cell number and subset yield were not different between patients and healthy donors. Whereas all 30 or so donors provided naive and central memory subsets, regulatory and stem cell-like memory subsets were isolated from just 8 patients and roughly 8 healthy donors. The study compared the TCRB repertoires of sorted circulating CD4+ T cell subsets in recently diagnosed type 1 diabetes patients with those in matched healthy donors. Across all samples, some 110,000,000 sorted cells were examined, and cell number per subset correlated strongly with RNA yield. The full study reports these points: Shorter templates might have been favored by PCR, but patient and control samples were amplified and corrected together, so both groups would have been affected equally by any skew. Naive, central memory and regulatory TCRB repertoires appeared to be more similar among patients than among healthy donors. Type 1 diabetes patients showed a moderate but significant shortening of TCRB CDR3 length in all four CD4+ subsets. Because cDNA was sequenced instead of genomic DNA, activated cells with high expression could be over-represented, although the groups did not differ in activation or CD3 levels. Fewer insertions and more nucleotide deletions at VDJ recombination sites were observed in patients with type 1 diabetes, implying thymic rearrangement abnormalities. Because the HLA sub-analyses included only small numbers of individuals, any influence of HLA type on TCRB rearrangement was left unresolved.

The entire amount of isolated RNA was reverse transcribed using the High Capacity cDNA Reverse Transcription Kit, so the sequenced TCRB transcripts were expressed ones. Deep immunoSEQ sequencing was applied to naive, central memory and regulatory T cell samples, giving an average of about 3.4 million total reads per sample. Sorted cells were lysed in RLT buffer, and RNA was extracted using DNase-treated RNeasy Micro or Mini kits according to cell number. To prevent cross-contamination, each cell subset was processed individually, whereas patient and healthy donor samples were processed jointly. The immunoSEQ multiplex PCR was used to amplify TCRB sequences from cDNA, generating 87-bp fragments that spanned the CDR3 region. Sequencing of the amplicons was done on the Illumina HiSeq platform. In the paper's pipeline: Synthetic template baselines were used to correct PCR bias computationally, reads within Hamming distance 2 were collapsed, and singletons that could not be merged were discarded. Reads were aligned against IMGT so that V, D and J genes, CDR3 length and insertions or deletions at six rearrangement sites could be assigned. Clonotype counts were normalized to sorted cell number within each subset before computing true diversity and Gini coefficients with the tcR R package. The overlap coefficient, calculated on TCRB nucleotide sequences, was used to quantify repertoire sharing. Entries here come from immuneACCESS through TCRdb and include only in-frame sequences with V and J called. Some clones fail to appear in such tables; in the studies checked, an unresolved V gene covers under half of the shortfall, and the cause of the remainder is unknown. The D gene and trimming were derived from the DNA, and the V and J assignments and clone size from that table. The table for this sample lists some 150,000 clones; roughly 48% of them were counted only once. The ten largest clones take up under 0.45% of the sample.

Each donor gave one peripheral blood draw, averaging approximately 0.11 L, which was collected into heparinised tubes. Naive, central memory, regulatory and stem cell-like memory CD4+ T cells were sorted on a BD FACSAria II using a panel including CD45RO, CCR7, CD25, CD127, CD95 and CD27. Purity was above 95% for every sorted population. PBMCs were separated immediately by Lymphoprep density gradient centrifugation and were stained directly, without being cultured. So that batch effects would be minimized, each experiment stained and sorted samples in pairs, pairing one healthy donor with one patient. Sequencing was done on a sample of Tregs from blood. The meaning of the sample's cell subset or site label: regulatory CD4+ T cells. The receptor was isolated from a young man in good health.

The DNA reads TGCGCCAGCAGGTTATTTTCCGGGACAGGGGCCTACGAGCAGTACTTC. This codes for CASRLFSGTGAYEQYF. This sequence uses TRBV4-1 and TRBJ2-7, and TRBD1 aligns with 10 junction nucleotides. Trimmed from V: 6 bases; trimmed from J: 2 bases; junction bases lacking a gene match: 10. The germline V gene specifies MGHRA as CDR1 and YSYEKL as CDR2. From the cysteine up to the phenylalanine, the CDR3 has a length of 16 residues. Of the read, only the CDR3 DNA is kept; its 48 bases are in frame from base 1.